This T cell receptor (beta chain) came from a study of blood T cells in healthy people across ages. Per individual sample, total RNA of at least 6 micrograms was extracted. It was with a sample-barcoded 5' primer and a J-beta primer mix that a second PCR of roughly 6 to 11 cycles was run. TCRdb re-analysed the 5' RACE reads in MiXCR, keeping a single row per CDR3 protein. The sample contains some 1,500,000 distinct CDR3 sequences, about 42% of which appear only once. Germline values: CDR1 SQVTM, CDR2 ANQGSEA. The CDR3 loop spans 11 amino acids. The V and J ends lost 4 bases and 12 bases respectively, with 12 bases between them.

The sample taken for sequencing was blood. The receptor comes from a woman aged 18-35 years in good health. The V gene is TRBV29-1, the J gene TRBJ1-4, with unresolved D. CDR3 nucleotide sequence: TGCAGCGTTGGCAACTCCCTAGAACTGTTTTTT. The encoded protein is CSVGNSLELFF. The entire variable domain, with the rest obtained from reference TRBV29-1 and TRBJ1-4, is as follows: SAVISQKPSRDICQRGTSLTIQCQVDSQVTMMFWYRQQPGQSLTLIATANQGSEATYESGFVIDKFPISRPNLTFSTLTVSNMSPEDSSIYLCSVGNSLELFFGSGTQLSVL.